Presented here are 15 T cell receptor beta chains from one specimen sequenced in a study of blood T cell repertoires in COVID-19. Sequencing used immunoSEQ multiplex PCR; TCRdb keeps in-frame clones, though not all of them. This sample has 150,000 to 200,000 clones, with 90% found just once. Sequencing used peripheral blood. The receptors originated from a man between 60 and 70 years old with active or convalescent COVID-19.

The chain employs TRBV5-1 and TRBJ1-5, with a weak D call TRBD1 (5 bases). CDR1 and CDR2 (germline): SGHRS, YFSETQ. The V end lost 0 bases, the J end lost 6 bases, and 13 bases lay between the germline ends. This CDR3 has 15 residues. This CDR3 reads CASSLVGGSGQPQHF. CDR3 sequence (DNA): TGCGCCAGCAGCTTGGTCGGGGGTAGCGGTCAGCCCCAGCATTTT.

In DNA form, the CDR3 reads TGTGCCAGCAGCTTGGGGCTAGCGGGGGCGGATACGCAGTATTTT. It encodes CASSLGLAGADTQYF. V gene TRBV5-4 combines with J gene TRBJ2-3, with 10 positions matching TRBD2. J gave up 6 bases and V 0 bases, and 4 bases lay outside the gene matches. The CDR3 has 15 amino acids. Germline V gene sequence: CDR1 SGHNT, CDR2 YYREEE (reference sequence).

This chain links TRBV2 with TRBJ1-5, with 8 bases identical to TRBD1. J lost 6 bases, V lost 7 bases, and 5 bases had no gene match. Germline V lookup: CDR1 SNHLY, CDR2 FYNNEI. CDR3 length: 13 residues. The DNA for the CDR3 is TGTGCCAGCATGCAGGGGGCGGTTCAGCCCCAGCATTTT. It is translated as CASMQGAVQPQHF.

V usage is TRBV2 and J usage is TRBJ1-3, with 9 bases identical to TRBD1. With 6 bases clipped from V and 4 bases from J, the junction kept 4 bases outside the gene matches. The germline V gene has CDR1 SNHLY and CDR2 FYNNEI. The CDR3 consists of 14 residues. CDR3 DNA: TGTGCCAGCAGCGGACAGGGGATCGGAAACACCATATATTTT. Protein: CASSGQGIGNTIYF.

The chain links TRBV5-1 to TRBJ1-3; 9 bases line up with TRBD1. Germline CDR1 reads SGHRS; CDR2 reads YFSETQ. The trim removed 1 base at V and 0 bases at J, leaving 5 bases unmatched. The CDR3 loop spans 17 amino acids. The CDR3 DNA reads as TGCGCCAGCAGCTTGTATGGACAGGGGAGCTCTGGAAACACCATATATTTT. Translated, it gives CASSLYGQGSSGNTIYF.

The V call is TRBV5-1, the J call TRBJ2-4; D might be TRBD1 (6 bases). Trimming shortened V by 4 bases and J by 2 bases, and 13 bases separated the two germline ends. The CDR3 consists of 15 residues. Germline CDR1 SGHRS, CDR2 YFSETQ. CDR3 in amino acids: CASSDLGAPKNIQYF. In nucleotides, the CDR3 is TGCGCCAGCAGCGATCTGGGGGCGCCCAAAAACATTCAGTACTTC.

The chain combines TRBV5-4 with TRBJ1-1; D possibly corresponds to TRBD1 (6 bases). The CDR3 covers 15 residues. V lost 3 bases and J 7 bases, leaving 19 bases between the germline ends. Germline CDR1 is SGHNT and CDR2 is YYREEE (reference sequence). The CDR3 DNA sequence: TGTGCCAGCAGCTCTGGGGAGGGGGGCTCCGGTGAAGCTTTCTTT. Its protein is CASSSGEGGSGEAFF.

The J gene is TRBJ1-2, the V gene TRBV23-1; no reliable D call. Being an ORF, TRBV23-1 has a function that is uncertain. The CDR3 runs to 15 residues. Trimming removed 2 bases from V and 5 bases from J, with 15 bases in between. CDR3 bases: TGCGCCAGCAGTCAAAGGATACGGGTTAGTTATGGCTACACCTTC. Translated: CASSQRIRVSYGYTF.

This clone appeared a few times. V is TRBV19 and J is TRBJ1-2; D not certain. The V end lost 6 bases, the J end lost 2 bases, and 13 bases lay between the germline ends. The CDR3 runs 14 residues. Germline assignment: CDR1 LNHDA and CDR2 SQIVND (reference sequence). CDR3 nucleotides: TGTGCCAGTAGGCCGCTAGGTCCCAACTATGGCTACACCTTC. It translates to CASRPLGPNYGYTF.

The chain is built from TRBV5-1 and TRBJ2-7; TRBD2 agrees at 11 bases. V shed 0 bases and J 2 bases; nucleotides not matched to a gene: 4. This CDR3 has 16 residues. Per the germline V gene, CDR1 is SGHRS and CDR2 is YFSETQ. CDR3 region: CASSLGLAGGPYEQYF. CDR3 in DNA: TGCGCCAGCAGCTTGGGTTTAGCGGGAGGGCCCTACGAGCAGTACTTC.

This clone has only one observation. The rearrangement uses TRBV27 and TRBJ2-1; TRBD2 matches at 11 bases. This CDR3 comprises 14 residues. CDR1 MNHEY and CDR2 SMNVEV come from the germline V gene (reference sequence). With V trimmed by 7 bases and J by 1 base, 0 bases remained unmatched. The CDR3 sequence: CASTSGRSYNEQFF. The CDR3, as DNA: TGTGCCAGCACTAGCGGGAGGTCCTACAATGAGCAGTTCTTC.

The chain recombines TRBV19 with TRBJ2-5; weak D call: TRBD1 (6 bases). V lost 5 bases and J lost 5, with 15 bases in between. From germline, CDR1 is LNHDA and CDR2 SQIVND (reference sequence). This CDR3 contains 14 residues. The CDR3 reads CASSPVEGVETQYF. The DNA of the CDR3 is TGTGCCAGTAGTCCCGTTGAGGGGGTCGAGACCCAGTACTTC. The complete variable domain, with remaining parts taken from reference TRBV19 and TRBJ2-5, reads DGGITQSPKYLFRKEGQNVTLSCEQNLNHDAMYWYRQDPGQGLRLIYYSQIVNDFQKGDIAEGYSVSREKKESFPLTVTSAQKNPTAFYLCASSPVEGVETQYFGPGTRLLVL.

The V call is TRBV28, the J call TRBJ1-5; no definite D call. Per germline, CDR1 MDHEN and CDR2 SYDVKM. V lost 6 bases, J lost 2 bases, and 20 bases lay in between. The CDR3 consists of 17 residues. CDR3 protein: CASRPADPRRGNQPQHF. CDR3 DNA: TGTGCCAGCAGACCCGCGGACCCGAGGAGGGGCAATCAGCCCCAGCATTTT.

The chain links TRBV18 to TRBJ1-1; D uncertain. Germline CDR1 reads KGHSH; CDR2 reads LQKENI. This CDR3 contains 15 residues. V dropped 1 base and J dropped 1 base, with 10 bases sitting between them. CDR3 sequence reads: CASSPRWGENTEAFF. As DNA, the CDR3 is TGTGCCAGCTCACCACGGTGGGGAGAGAACACTGAAGCTTTCTTT.

The rearrangement joins TRBV18 to TRBJ1-1; the match to TRBD1 covers 9 bases. V lost 1 base, J lost 0 bases, and 9 bases stayed unmatched. The CDR3 is made up of 18 amino acids. Per germline, CDR1 KGHSH and CDR2 LQKENI. The chain's CDR3 is CASSPRMTGGFMNTEAFF. The CDR3 region has the DNA TGTGCCAGCTCACCACGCATGACAGGGGGATTTATGAACACTGAAGCTTTCTTT.